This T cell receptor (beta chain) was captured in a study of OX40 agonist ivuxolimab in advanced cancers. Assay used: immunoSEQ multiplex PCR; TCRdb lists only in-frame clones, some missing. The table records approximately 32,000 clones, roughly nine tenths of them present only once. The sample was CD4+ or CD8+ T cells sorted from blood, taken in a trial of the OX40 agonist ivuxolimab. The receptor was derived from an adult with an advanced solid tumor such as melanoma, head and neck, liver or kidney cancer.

For the CDR3, the DNA is TGCGCCAGCAGCTACTCCAACTCAGGGGATAAGTATGGCTACACCTTC. Its protein is CASSYSNSGDKYGYTF. The rearrangement joins TRBV5-1 to TRBJ1-2; TRBD1 is a possible D gene (6 bases). V was cut by 3 bases and J by 5 bases, with 20 bases left in between. CDR3 length equals 16 residues. CDR1 is SGHRS and CDR2 is YFSETQ in the germline V gene.